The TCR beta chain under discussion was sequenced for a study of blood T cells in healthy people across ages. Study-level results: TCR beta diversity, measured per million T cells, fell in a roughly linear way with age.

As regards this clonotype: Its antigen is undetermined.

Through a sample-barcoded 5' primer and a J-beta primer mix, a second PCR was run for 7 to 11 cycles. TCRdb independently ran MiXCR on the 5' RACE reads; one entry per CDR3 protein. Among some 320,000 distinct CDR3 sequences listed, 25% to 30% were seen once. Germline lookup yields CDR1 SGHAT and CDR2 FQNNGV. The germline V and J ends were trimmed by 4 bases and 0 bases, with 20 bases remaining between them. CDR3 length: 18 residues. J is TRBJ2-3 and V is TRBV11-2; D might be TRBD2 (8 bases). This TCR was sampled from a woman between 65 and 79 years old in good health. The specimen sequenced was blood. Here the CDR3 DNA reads TGTGCCAGCAGCTCCGTGAAGGGGGCGGGAGGTAGCACAGATACGCAGTATTTT. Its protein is CASSSVKGAGGSTDTQYF.